This T cell receptor (beta chain) is drawn from a study of T cells in Graves' hyperthyroidism and ophthalmopathy. TCR beta CDR3 regions were amplified from RNA transcripts. The study used the HTBI primer set for a first-round RT-PCR of the TCR CDR3. TCRdb recomputed calls from the multiplex PCR reads with MiXCR, one row per CDR3 protein. The sample lists roughly 580,000 distinct CDR3 sequences; 11% to 15% were seen once. The sample holds many counts of this clonotype. CDR1 and CDR2 from the germline V gene are LNHNV and YYDKDF (reference sequence). The length of the CDR3 is 14 residues. V was pared by 0 bases and J by 7 bases, with 9 bases between.

Input material: blood. The receptor was derived from a woman in her thirties with Graves' hyperthyroidism that later progressed to Graves' ophthalmopathy. This chain links TRBV15 with TRBJ1-4; D is uncertain. CDR3 protein: CATSREGHIEKLFF. In nucleotides, the CDR3 is TGTGCCACCAGCAGAGAGGGCCATATTGAAAAACTGTTTTTT.